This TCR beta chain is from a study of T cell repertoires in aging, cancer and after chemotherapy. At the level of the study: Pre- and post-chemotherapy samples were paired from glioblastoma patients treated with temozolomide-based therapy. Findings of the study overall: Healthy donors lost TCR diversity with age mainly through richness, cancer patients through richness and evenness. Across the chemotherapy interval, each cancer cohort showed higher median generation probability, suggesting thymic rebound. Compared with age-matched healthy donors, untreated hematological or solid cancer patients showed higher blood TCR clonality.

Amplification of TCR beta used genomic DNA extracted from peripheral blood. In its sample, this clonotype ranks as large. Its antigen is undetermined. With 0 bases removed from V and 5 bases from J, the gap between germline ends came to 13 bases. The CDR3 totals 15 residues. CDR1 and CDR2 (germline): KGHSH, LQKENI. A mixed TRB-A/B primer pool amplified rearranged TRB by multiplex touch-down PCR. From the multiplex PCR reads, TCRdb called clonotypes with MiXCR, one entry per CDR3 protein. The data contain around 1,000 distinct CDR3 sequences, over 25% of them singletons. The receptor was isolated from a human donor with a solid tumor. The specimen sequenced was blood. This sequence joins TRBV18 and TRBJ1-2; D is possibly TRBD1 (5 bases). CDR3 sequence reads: CASSPPEGMNYGYTF. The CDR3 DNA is TGTGCCAGCTCACCACCCGAGGGGATGAATTATGGCTACACCTTC.